The rows below give T cell receptor beta chains drawn from one sample of a study of PD-1 blockade in classical Hodgkin lymphoma. TCRdb's copy holds only in-frame clones and misses some; the assay was immunoSEQ multiplex PCR. The sample yields around 70,000 clones, roughly two thirds seen once. The starting material was peripheral blood mononuclear cells (PBMCs), obtained before the second cycle of nivolumab. The receptors originated from a human donor with classical Hodgkin lymphoma. The CDR3 runs from the conserved cysteine through the conserved F or W. A D gene is named only where the DNA matches it firmly. Clone size is not always given. Where it is, it says once, few, many or a class for expanded clones.

D | size | J | V | DNA | CDR3
. | . | TRBJ2-1 | TRBV7-3 | TGTGCCAGCAGCTTTTCAGGGAACAATGAGCAGTTCTTC | CASSFSGNNEQFF
. | many | TRBJ2-3 | TRBV7-9 | TGTGCCAGCAGCTCCTCTTCCCGACTGTTGTACGTTGGCACAGATACGCAGTATTTT | CASSSSSRLLYVGTDTQYF
. | . | TRBJ2-6 | TRBV19 | TGTGCCAGTAGTAGCGCCGTGGGTCACTCTGGGGCCAACGTCCTGACTTTC | CASSSAVGHSGANVLTF
TRBD1 | . | TRBJ2-7 | TRBV5-1 | TGCGCCAGCAGCTTGGTGCAGGGGGCGCTCGAGCAGTACTTC | CASSLVQGALEQYF
. | . | TRBJ1-2 | TRBV10-2 | TGCGCCAGCAGTGAGTCGGGGGCTGGCTACACCTTC | CASSESGAGYTF
. | few | TRBJ2-1 | TRBV7-6 | TGTGCCAGCAGCCTAGGGACGAGTCTATACAATGAGCAGTTCTTC | CASSLGTSLYNEQFF
. | . | TRBJ2-1 | TRBV6-1 | TGTGCCAGCTCTACGACCCTCAGCTCCTACAATGAGCAGTTCTTC | CASSTTLSSYNEQFF
TRBD2 | . | TRBJ2-3 | TRBV9 | TGTGCCAGCAGCGTAAGCGGGAGGGCCCCAGGAGATACGCAGTATTTT | CASSVSGRAPGDTQYF
. | . | TRBJ2-3 | TRBV9 | TGTGCCAGCAGCGACCGGGACCCCACAGATACGCAGTATTTT | CASSDRDPTDTQYF
TRBD1 | . | TRBJ1-2 | TRBV2 | TGTGCCAGCAGCGCCGGGACAGGGGGCCTGTGGGGCTACACCTTC | CASSAGTGGLWGYTF
. | . | TRBJ2-4 | TRBV6-6 | TGTGCCAGCAGTTACACAAGGGCTTCCAAAAACATTCAGTACTTC | CASSYTRASKNIQYF
TRBD1 | . | TRBJ2-2 | TRBV30 | TGTGCCTGGAGTGTAACTGACAGGGACACCGGGGAGCTGTTTTTT | CAWSVTDRDTGELFF
. | . | TRBJ2-1 | TRBV7-3 | TGTGCCAGCAGCCCCCCGACCTCCCTCTCCTACAATGAGCAGTTCTTC | CASSPPTSLSYNEQFF
. | . | TRBJ2-1 | TRBV12-5 | TGTGCTAGTGGTCTGGACCTTTACAATGAGCAGTTCTTC | CASGLDLYNEQFF
. | . | TRBJ1-2 | TRBV28 | TGTGCCAGCACCCTACCGCGGATCGGTAACTATGGCTACACCTTC | CASTLPRIGNYGYTF
. | . | TRBJ1-1 | TRBV18 | TGTGCCAGCTCGTACCGGGACTCGAACACTGAAGCTTTCTTT | CASSYRDSNTEAFF
. | once | TRBJ1-5 | TRBV19 | TGTGCCAGCGGAGAGGGGCAGCCCCAGCATTTT | CASGEGQPQHF
. | . | TRBJ1-2 | TRBV5-4 | TGTGCCAGCAGCTTAACGGGCTATGGCTACACCTTC | CASSLTGYGYTF
TRBD1 | few | TRBJ2-2 | TRBV19 | TGTGCCAGTAGTATAGTGATGGGAAGGGGGCGCACCGGGGAGCTGTTTTTT | CASSIVMGRGRTGELFF
. | . | TRBJ1-6 | TRBV19 | TGTGCCAGTAGTACCTCCGGGACGGTGTATAATTCACCCCTCCACTTT | CASSTSGTVYNSPLHF
. | few | TRBJ2-1 | TRBV2 | TGTGCCAGCAAGGAGAATTCGCAGGCTGGGGAGCAGTTCTTC | CASKENSQAGEQFF
. | . | TRBJ2-5 | TRBV11-2 | TGTGCCAGCAGCTTAGCAACACAGGGTGGCCAAGAGACCCAGTACTTC | CASSLATQGGQETQYF
TRBD2 | few | TRBJ2-3 | TRBV10-2 | TGCGCCAGCAGCGTAGCGGGGCTCACAGATACGCAGTATTTT | CASSVAGLTDTQYF
. | . | TRBJ2-5 | TRBV19 | TGTGCCAGTAGACTTAGGTCACAAGAGACCCAGTACTTC | CASRLRSQETQYF
TRBD1 | . | TRBJ2-5 | TRBV5-1 | TGCGCCAGCAGCGCCGGACAGGCCAAAGAGACCCAGTACTTC | CASSAGQAKETQYF
. | once | TRBJ1-2 | TRBV10-2 | TGCGCCAGCAGTGAGTCGGGCCGGTACTATGGCTACACCTTC | CASSESGRYYGYTF
. | . | TRBJ2-5 | TRBV6-5 | TGTGCCAGCAGTTACTGGTTCGGGGGGCGAGAGGAGACCCAGTACTTC | CASSYWFGGREETQYF
TRBD1 | . | TRBJ1-5 | TRBV18 | TGTGCCAGCTCACGGGACAGGGTTGGCCAGCCCCAGCATTTT | CASSRDRVGQPQHF
. | . | TRBJ2-1 | TRBV30 | TGTGCCTGGACTAAATTTTACAATGAGCAGTTCTTC | CAWTKFYNEQFF
. | . | TRBJ2-1 | TRBV28 | TGTGCCAGCAGTTTTTACAATGAGCAGTTCTTC | CASSFYNEQFF
. | . | TRBJ2-3 | TRBV10-3 | TGTGCCATCAGAGGGGCCACAGATACGCAGTATTTT | CAIRGATDTQYF
TRBD1 | . | TRBJ1-4 | TRBV6-5 | TGTGCCAGCAGTTTTGGACAGGGGGCGGTTGAAAAACTGTTTTTT | CASSFGQGAVEKLFF
TRBD1 | . | TRBJ1-5 | TRBV6-6 | TGTGCCAGCAGAAATCCGGGACAGCTCAATCAGCCCCAGCATTTT | CASRNPGQLNQPQHF
. | . | TRBJ1-1 | TRBV23-1 | TGCGCCAGCAGGGACCCTCGGGGGGGGAACACTGAAGCTTTCTTT | CASRDPRGGNTEAFF
. | . | TRBJ1-6 | TRBV9 | TGTGCCAGCAGCGTCGCCCTGGCCGGTGTTAATTCACCCCTCCACTTT | CASSVALAGVNSPLHF
. | few | TRBJ1-3 | TRBV11-2 | TGTGCCAGCAGCTCTCCCGGAAACACCATATATTTT | CASSSPGNTIYF
. | . | TRBJ1-1 | TRBV5-1 | TGCGCCAGCAGCCCCGGGGGTAGGTCTGAAGCTTTCTTT | CASSPGGRSEAFF
. | . | TRBJ2-5 | TRBV30 | TGTGCCTGGAGTGTAGATGTTGGGGTGGAGACCCAGTACTTC | CAWSVDVGVETQYF
. | . | TRBJ2-3 | TRBV7-9 | TGTGCCAGCAGCTTAGTAGAACTCAGCACAGATACGCAGTATTTT | CASSLVELSTDTQYF
. | . | TRBJ1-5 | TRBV27 | TGTGCCAGCAGTTATGCGGGTAGGGGCAATCAGCCCCAGCATTTT | CASSYAGRGNQPQHF
. | few | TRBJ2-5 | TRBV5-6 | TGTGCCAGCAGCAGAGAGACCCAGTACTTC | CASSRETQYF
. | . | TRBJ2-2 | TRBV2 | TGTGCCAGCAGTGAAAACCAACTGAACACCGGGGAGCTGTTTTTT | CASSENQLNTGELFF
. | . | TRBJ2-3 | TRBV5-1 | TGCGCCAGCAGCTGGGGGCAGGGTACAGATACGCAGTATTTT | CASSWGQGTDTQYF
TRBD2 | . | TRBJ2-3 | TRBV28 | TGTGCCAGCAGTAGGTTGGCCCTAGCGGGACGCACAGATACGCAGTATTTT | CASSRLALAGRTDTQYF
. | . | TRBJ2-7 | TRBV27 | TGTGCCAGCAGTTCGGGAAGGGACGGATACGAGCAGTACTTC | CASSSGRDGYEQYF
. | . | TRBJ1-3 | TRBV5-4 | TGTGCCAGCAGCTTGGAACAGGGCGCTGGAAACACCATATATTTT | CASSLEQGAGNTIYF